The 20 T cell receptor beta chains below were found in one sample sequenced in a study of preoperative IRX-2 immunotherapy in early breast cancer. Indicated treatment: preoperative locoregional IRX-2 cytokine immunotherapy. TCRdb's copy holds only in-frame clones and misses some; the assay was immunoSEQ multiplex PCR. This table has about 26,000 clones, roughly 77% appearing once. Material: lymph node tissue, obtained after IRX-2 immunotherapy. These receptors came from a human donor with breast cancer.

V is TRBV11-3 and J is TRBJ1-1; TRBD1 matches 9 bases. The germline gives CDR1 SGHNT, CDR2 YENEEA. The CDR3 is 16 residues long. With V trimmed by 4 bases and J by 5 bases, 11 bases remained unmatched. The CDR3 sequence: CASSSTGGGFGTEAFF. The DNA of the CDR3 is TGTGCCAGCAGCTCAACAGGGGGCGGATTTGGAACTGAAGCTTTCTTT.

The chain has TRBV19 and TRBJ1-1; D possibly corresponds to TRBD1 (5 bases). The germline V gene has CDR1 LNHDA and CDR2 SQIVND (reference sequence). Trimming cost V 3 bases and J 4 bases, with 12 bases left between them. CDR3 length equals 14 residues. The CDR3 region has the DNA TGTGCCAGTAGTATCCCAGGGTCTGCCACTGAAGCTTTCTTT. Translating it yields CASSIPGSATEAFF. The full variable domain, completed using reference TRBV19 and TRBJ1-1, is DGGITQSPKYLFRKEGQNVTLSCEQNLNHDAMYWYRQDPGQGLRLIYYSQIVNDFQKGDIAEGYSVSREKKESFPLTVTSAQKNPTAFYLCASSIPGSATEAFFGQGTRLTVV.

This clone was counted only a few times. One junction end disagrees with the germline gene, perhaps due to a read error. The chain combines TRBV6-8 with TRBJ1-1; TRBD1 is a possible D gene (5 bases). Germline-derived CDR1 and CDR2 are MNHGY and SAAAGT. The CDR3 length is 15 residues. The CDR3 spells CASNYATALNTEAFF. The DNA for the CDR3 is TGTGCCAGCAATTACGCGACAGCCCTGAACACTGAAGCTTTCTTT.

The J gene is TRBJ1-2, the V gene TRBV15; D perhaps matches TRBD1 (6 bases). The CDR3 is 14 amino acids. Trimming cost V 3 bases and J 3 bases, with 11 bases left between them. The germline V gene has CDR1 LNHNV and CDR2 YYDKDF (reference sequence). The CDR3 nucleotides are TGTGCCACCAGCAGGGGACAAGAGTACTATGGCTACACCTTC. Protein product: CATSRGQEYYGYTF.

CDR3 DNA sequence: TGTGCCAGCAGCCGACAGGGTGGCCCAAACAATGAGCAGTTCTTC. Encoded protein: CASSRQGGPNNEQFF. The V call is TRBV11-3, the J call TRBJ2-1; 7 bases map to TRBD1. Germline-derived CDR1 and CDR2 are SGHNT and YENEEA. This CDR3 spans 15 amino acids. The trim removed 5 bases at V and 5 bases at J, leaving 9 bases unmatched.

This rearrangement joins TRBV7-5 to TRBJ2-1; the D call of TRBD1 is as the table states it, not checked on the DNA. TRBV7-5 is flagged as a pseudogene. The CDR3 consists of 16 residues. CDR3 DNA sequence: TGTGCCAGCAGCGATCCCCGGGACAGGGTTGCCAATGAGCAGTTCTTC. Protein: CASSDPRDRVANEQFF.

The CDR3 region is CASSTGDYLSHNEQFF. The CDR3 DNA reads as TGCGCCAGCAGCACTGGGGACTACTTAAGCCACAATGAGCAGTTCTTC. The chain has TRBV5-1 and TRBJ2-1, with 7 bases identical to TRBD2. CDR3 length equals 16 residues. J gave up 5 bases and V 4 bases, and 12 bases lay outside the gene matches. In germline, CDR1 is SGHRS, CDR2 YFSETQ.

The chain has TRBV19 and TRBJ1-1, with 9 nucleotides matching TRBD1. This CDR3 has 15 amino acids. Trimming removed 5 bases from V and 1 base from J; junction bases left unmatched: 5. Germline V gives CDR1 LNHDA, CDR2 SQIVND (reference sequence). The DNA of the CDR3 is TGTGCCAGTAGTCCGGAGGGACAGGGGAACACTGAAGCTTTCTTT. Amino acids: CASSPEGQGNTEAFF.

The CDR3 is CASSPIGGDGYTF. CDR3 nucleotide sequence: TGTGCCAGCAGTCCTATAGGGGGGGATGGCTACACCTTC. This rearrangement joins TRBV25-1 to TRBJ1-2; D possibly corresponds to TRBD1 (6 bases). The V and J ends lost 5 bases and 6 bases respectively, with 13 bases between them. This CDR3 is built from 13 residues. Germline CDR1 and CDR2: MGHDK and SYGVNS.

This clone was recorded a few times. The chain combines TRBV19 with TRBJ1-2; D not certain. CDR3 length equals 14 residues. Trimming removed 3 bases from V and 4 bases from J, with 12 bases in between. CDR1 is LNHDA and CDR2 is SQIVND in the germline V gene (reference sequence). DNA for the CDR3: TGTGCCAGTAGTATGGCTCGGGGAAGCTATGGCTACACCTTC. It codes for CASSMARGSYGYTF.

V usage is TRBV6-8 and J usage is TRBJ1-5; D is perhaps TRBD1 (6 bases). Trimming removed 5 bases from V and 3 bases from J, with 11 bases in between. Looked up from germline, CDR1 is MNHGY and CDR2 is SAAAGT. The CDR3 is made up of 14 amino acids. CDR3 coding DNA: TGTGCCAGCAGTCTTGGACAGATCAATCAGCCCCAGCATTTT. Its translation is CASSLGQINQPQHF.

The CDR3 loop reads CASSLVGRGIPHNEQFF. The CDR3 DNA reads as TGCGCCAGCAGCTTGGTGGGCAGGGGCATCCCCCACAATGAGCAGTTCTTC. This chain joins TRBV5-1 and TRBJ2-1; D might be TRBD1 (6 bases). Trimming removed 0 bases at V and 5 bases at J, with 18 bases between. The germline gives CDR1 SGHRS, CDR2 YFSETQ. The CDR3 sequence is 17 residues long. Full variable domain (missing parts from reference TRBV5-1 and TRBJ2-1): KAGVTQTPRYLIKTRGQQVTLSCSPISGHRSVSWYQQTPGQGLQFLFEYFSETQRNKGNFPGRFSGRQFSNSRSEMNVSTLELGDSALYLCASSLVGRGIPHNEQFFGPGTRLTVL.

This clone was picked up one time. The V gene is TRBV6-8, the J gene TRBJ1-2, with 7 bases fitting TRBD1. Germline V lookup: CDR1 MNHGY, CDR2 SAAAGT. The length of the CDR3 is 13 residues. J gave up 8 bases and V 5 bases, and 8 bases lay outside the gene matches. CDR3: CASSKRQGGGYTF. CDR3 DNA sequence: TGTGCCAGCAGTAAAAGACAGGGCGGAGGCTACACCTTC.

V is TRBV6-8 and J is TRBJ1-1; no clear D. The V gene lost 5 bases and the J gene lost 2 bases, with 18 bases spanning the gap. The germline V gene has CDR1 MNHGY and CDR2 SAAAGT. The CDR3 loop spans 16 amino acids. Here the CDR3 reads CASSPPRRGGNTEAFF. In DNA form, the CDR3 reads TGTGCCAGCAGTCCCCCAAGACGAGGTGGAAACACTGAAGCTTTCTTT.

V and J are TRBV6-8 and TRBJ1-5; a possible D gene is TRBD1 (6 bases). The V end lost 7 bases, the J end lost 7 bases, and 17 bases lay between the germline ends. CDR3 length equals 14 residues. The V gene's germline CDR1 is MNHGY and CDR2 SAAAGT. CDR3 coding DNA: TGTGCCAGCACAATCTACCCAGGGGACCAGCCCCAGCATTTT. Amino acid sequence: CASTIYPGDQPQHF.

The chain combines TRBV29-1 with TRBJ2-1; maybe TRBD2 (5 bases). The V gene's germline CDR1 is SQVTM and CDR2 ANQGSEA. Trimming took 6 bases from V and 10 from J, leaving 22 bases between them. The CDR3 runs to 14 residues. The CDR3 here is CSVTMWAVRGEQFF. Written as DNA, the CDR3 is TGCAGCGTAACGATGTGGGCAGTCAGAGGGGAGCAGTTCTTC.

The chain links TRBV29-1 to TRBJ1-2; D remains unclear. The germline V and J ends were trimmed by 0 bases and 4 bases, with 15 bases remaining between them. This CDR3 has 15 residues. Germline CDR1 reads SQVTM; CDR2 reads ANQGSEA. The CDR3 nucleotides are TGCAGCGTTGAAGATCGAAGGGAGACCAGCTATGGCTACACCTTC. It encodes CSVEDRRETSYGYTF.

The chain has TRBV29-1 and TRBJ2-6; 10 nucleotides match TRBD1. V lost 7 bases to trimming and J lost 0 bases; unmatched junction nucleotides: 6. The germline CDR1 and CDR2 sequences are SQVTM and ANQGSEA. The CDR3 spans 16 residues. For the CDR3, the DNA is TGCAGCGCCCCGACAGGGGGCAACTCTGGGGCCAACGTCCTGACTTTC. It specifies CSAPTGGNSGANVLTF.

The gene calls are TRBV19 and TRBJ1-2, with a possible D match to TRBD1 (5 bases). In germline, CDR1 is LNHDA, CDR2 SQIVND (reference sequence). CDR3 length: 12 amino acids. Trimming shortened V by 5 bases and J by 8 bases, and 12 bases separated the two germline ends. In DNA form, the CDR3 reads TGTGCCAGTAGTGCTCAGTGGGGCGGCTACACCTTC. Amino acid sequence: CASSAQWGGYTF. Variable domain in full (rest from reference TRBV19 and TRBJ1-2): DGGITQSPKYLFRKEGQNVTLSCEQNLNHDAMYWYRQDPGQGLRLIYYSQIVNDFQKGDIAEGYSVSREKKESFPLTVTSAQKNPTAFYLCASSAQWGGYTFGSGTRLTVV.

The rearrangement uses TRBV6-8 and TRBJ1-1; TRBD1 might be the D (5 bases). Trimming removed 4 bases at V and 1 base at J, with 7 bases between. The germline CDR1 and CDR2 sequences are MNHGY and SAAAGT. The CDR3 length is 13 residues. This CDR3 reads CASSLTANTEAFF. The CDR3 region has the DNA TGTGCCAGCAGTTTGACAGCGAACACTGAAGCTTTCTTT.